The text below deals with one TCR beta chain. Its cognate antigen is unknown. Trimming stripped 5 bases from V and 5 bases from J, with 15 bases between. This CDR3 is 14 amino acids long. Germline V CDR1 and CDR2: SGHVS, FQNEAQ. The primer mix had 60 Vbeta and 13 Jbeta primers. Assay: immunoSEQ multiplex PCR; the TCRdb copy retains only in-frame clones and omits some. The table records 150,000 to 250,000 clones, approximately 85% of them present only once. The sample is drawn from a study of cytomegalovirus exposure and HLA in healthy donors. General observations from the study: HLA alleles were associated with 15,000 to 20,000 TCR beta sequences in a later analysis at 0.05 false discovery rate. When presence/absence was analysed, sequencing depth was taken to be roughly uniform across donors. Later analysis showed most CMV-associated TCR beta chains appearing HLA-restricted.

This clonotype was obtained from a girl between 10 and 17 years old in good health and CMV-seropositive. V is TRBV7-8 and J is TRBJ2-5, with a possible D match to TRBD1 (6 bases). The source material was PBMCs. The CDR3 protein is CASSPRGWGETQYF. CDR3 sequence (DNA): TGTGCCAGCAGCCCAAGGGGGTGGGGGGAGACCCAGTACTTC.